This T cell receptor beta chain was captured in a study of cytomegalovirus exposure and HLA in healthy donors. General study results and limits: Reportedly, TCR beta sequences accurately predicted HLA-A and HLA-B alleles in most subjects. Looking again later, the authors saw that most CMV-associated TCR beta chains seemed HLA-restricted.

The donors (healthy individuals) were bone marrow donors. Comments on this clone: The antigen is not known.

The CDR3 is 16 residues long. Between the trimmed V and J ends, which lost 5 bases and 4 bases, there was a span of 18 bases. Per the germline V gene, CDR1 is SGHTA and CDR2 is FQGTGA. PCR used 60 Vbeta primers and 13 Jbeta primers. The data were produced by immunoSEQ multiplex PCR, yet TCRdb's version contains in-frame clones alone and is incomplete. The table lists 90,000 to 150,000 clones, around three quarters of them singletons. The sequencing input was PBMCs. The sequence derives from a man aged 35 to 55 in good health and CMV-seropositive. The J gene is TRBJ2-4, the V gene TRBV7-3; a weak D match, TRBD2 (6 bases). The CDR3 nucleotides read TGTGCCAGCAGCCATGGGGGGAGACACGAAAAAAACATTCAGTACTTC. This gives the protein CASSHGGRHEKNIQYF.